This T cell receptor beta chain emerged from a study of cytomegalovirus exposure and HLA in healthy donors. On this clone itself: The target antigen is unknown.

Measured with immunoSEQ multiplex PCR; TCRdb has only the in-frame clones, and not every one. The repertoire holds about 110,000 clones, 88% seen once, with roughly 2% in the top ten. The ends lost 4 bases at V and 2 bases at J; junction bases unmatched: 10. The length of the CDR3 is 17 residues. Looked up from germline, CDR1 is SGHVS and CDR2 is FNYEAQ. Broader study findings: The authors enumerated 180 or so TCR beta chains as linked to cytomegalovirus.

The source material was PBMCs. This chain joins TRBV7-6 and TRBJ2-5; 10 positions agree with TRBD2. The clonotype originates from a woman aged 18-35 years in good health and CMV-seropositive. The CDR3 spells CASSSSGGADFQETQYF. In DNA, the CDR3 is TGTGCCAGCAGCTCTAGCGGGGGCGCTGACTTTCAAGAGACCCAGTACTTC.